This TCR beta chain is from a study of CD8+ T cells in alopecia areata. Notes on the study in general: Many expanded lesional clones persisted in scalp and blood during tofacitinib treatment. Scalp samples also yield sequences of resident alphabeta T cells from normal skin. Shared TCR sequences were less clear between patients than in mice, possibly partly from HLA diversity.

Investigators isolated RNA and reverse transcribed it into cDNA to act as the sequencing template. Clones were sequenced by immunoSEQ multiplex PCR, and TCRdb holds only the in-frame ones, with some missing. The sample consists of fewer than 110,000 clones, about 60% of them appearing once. Germline CDR1 is SGHRS and CDR2 is YFSETQ. CDR3 length: 14 residues. The ends lost 6 bases at V and 4 bases at J; junction bases unmatched: 4. Noted treatment: oral pan-JAK inhibitor, 5-10 mg twice daily. Note on this clone: Its antigen is not known.

The J gene is TRBJ2-6, the V gene TRBV5-1; 7 bases are shared with TRBD1. Sample: CD8+ T cells sorted from blood, taken at approximately week 55, from a patient treated with tofacitinib. The TCR comes from a human donor with alopecia areata. The CDR3 DNA is TGCGCCAGCAAGACAGGGTCCGGGGCCAACGTCCTGACTTTC. Amino acids: CASKTGSGANVLTF.